The 30 T cell receptor beta chains reported below all come from one sample, sequenced in a study of cytomegalovirus exposure and HLA in healthy donors. TCRdb's table, derived via immunoSEQ multiplex PCR, lists solely in-frame clones and lacks some. The sample holds 150,000 to 200,000 clones, 86% seen once. The sample consisted of PBMCs. The receptors were sampled from a man aged 25-40 years in good health and CMV-seropositive.

This rearrangement joins TRBV11-2 to TRBJ1-3, with a weak D call TRBD1 (6 bases). Germline values: CDR1 SGHAT, CDR2 FQNNGV. The CDR3 length is 14 residues. V lost 4 bases and J lost 2, with 9 bases in between. The CDR3 region is CASSSYRAGNTIYF. The DNA of the CDR3 is TGTGCCAGCAGCTCATACAGGGCTGGAAACACCATATATTTT.

J is TRBJ2-7 and V is TRBV6-1; 10 bases line up with TRBD1. V lost 4 bases to trimming and J lost 3 bases; unmatched junction nucleotides: 6. The CDR3 has 15 residues. Germline V gene lookup returns CDR1 MNHNS and CDR2 SASEGT. This CDR3 is CASSVVDRGSYEQYF. CDR3 bases: TGTGCCAGCAGTGTAGTGGACAGGGGGAGCTACGAGCAGTACTTC.

A few counts support this clone. This rearrangement joins TRBV11-3 to TRBJ1-6; no clear D. Germline CDR1 and CDR2: SGHNT and YENEEA. The CDR3 is made up of 15 amino acids. V was pared by 1 base and J by 8 bases, with 12 bases between. In DNA form, the CDR3 reads TGTGCCAGCAGCTTAGTGGGCATGACCGATTCACCCCTCCACTTT. Its translation is CASSLVGMTDSPLHF.

The V gene is TRBV7-9, the J gene TRBJ1-2, with D perhaps matching TRBD1 (6 bases). V was trimmed by 5 bases and J by 4 bases, leaving 14 bases between them. This CDR3 contains 14 residues. Germline V CDR1 and CDR2: SEHNR, FQNEAQ (reference sequence). CDR3 region: CASSQSTGPYGYTF. The CDR3, as DNA: TGTGCCAGCAGCCAGTCGACAGGTCCCTATGGCTACACCTTC.

V gene TRBV6-5 combines with J gene TRBJ2-2; TRBD1 matches 10 bases. This CDR3 region has 15 residues. The junction had 9 bases not matched to a gene; V was cut back by 6 bases and J by 8 bases. Germline assignment: CDR1 MNHEY and CDR2 SVGAGI. The CDR3 DNA is TGTGCCAGCAGGGCCGGGACAGGGGTTGCGGGGGAGCTGTTTTTT. Translated, it gives CASRAGTGVAGELFF.

This sequence joins TRBV7-3 and TRBJ2-1, with TRBD2 matching over 8 bases. This CDR3 region has 14 residues. V gave up 5 bases and J gave up 7 bases; unmatched junction bases: 7. The V gene's germline CDR1 is SGHTA and CDR2 FQGTGA. CDR3 loop: CASSPGGGRNEQFF. The DNA of the CDR3 is TGTGCCAGCAGCCCCGGGGGGGGCCGGAATGAGCAGTTCTTC.

CDR3 loop: CASSVGGSYEQYF. CDR3 nucleotides: TGCGCCAGCAGTGTAGGGGGGTCCTACGAGCAGTACTTC. V gene TRBV5-1 combines with J gene TRBJ2-7; the D gene could be TRBD1 or TRBD2 (6 bases each). Germline V gene lookup returns CDR1 SGHRS and CDR2 YFSETQ. The CDR3 is made up of 13 amino acids. The germline V and J ends were trimmed by 5 bases and 1 base, with 10 bases remaining between them.

V gene TRBV18 combines with J gene TRBJ2-3; TRBD1 is a possible D gene (6 bases). The CDR3 covers 12 residues. V was clipped by 4 bases and J by 6 bases, with 8 bases between them. Germline V gene sequence: CDR1 KGHSH, CDR2 LQKENI. The CDR3 coding sequence is TGTGCCAGCTCACGACAGGAGGATACGCAGTATTTT. Translation: CASSRQEDTQYF.

This clone was counted a single time. The chain is built from TRBV6-5 and TRBJ1-5; 8 nucleotides match TRBD1. This CDR3 has 15 residues. The trim removed 6 bases at V and 1 base at J, leaving 5 bases unmatched. Looked up from germline, CDR1 is MNHEY and CDR2 is SVGAGI. CDR3 in DNA: TGTGCCAGCAGGGACAGGGCATGGAGCAATCAGCCCCAGCATTTT. Its protein product is CASRDRAWSNQPQHF.

The chain links TRBV7-6 to TRBJ1-4; D remains unclear. CDR1 is SGHVS and CDR2 is FNYEAQ in the germline V gene. This CDR3 spans 15 amino acids. V was clipped by 5 bases and J by 2 bases, with 12 bases between them. The CDR3 region is CASSPETGTNEKLFF. CDR3 nucleotide sequence: TGTGCCAGCAGCCCTGAGACGGGCACTAATGAAAAACTGTTTTTT.

This clone has more than one count but fewer than ten. The rearrangement joins TRBV7-9 to TRBJ1-2; D is perhaps TRBD1 (5 bases). The V end lost 5 bases, the J end lost 4 bases, and 8 bases lay between the germline ends. The CDR3 totals 12 residues. Germline V gives CDR1 SEHNR, CDR2 FQNEAQ (reference sequence). This chain's CDR3 is CASSHRSYGYTF. DNA of the CDR3: TGTGCCAGCAGCCACAGGAGCTATGGCTACACCTTC.

V is TRBV5-1 and J is TRBJ2-4, with TRBD1 matching 8 bases. Germline assignment: CDR1 SGHRS and CDR2 YFSETQ. The J segment lost 9 bases and the V segment lost 0 bases, leaving 8 bases of the junction unmatched. The CDR3 extends over 15 amino acids. In DNA form, the CDR3 reads TGCGCCAGCAGCTTGGGGACAGGGAGGTCTGTCATTCAGTACTTC. This translates into CASSLGTGRSVIQYF. The variable domain in full, completed from reference TRBV5-1 and TRBJ2-4, reads KAGVTQTPRYLIKTRGQQVTLSCSPISGHRSVSWYQQTPGQGLQFLFEYFSETQRNKGNFPGRFSGRQFSNSRSEMNVSTLELGDSALYLCASSLGTGRSVIQYFGAGTRLSVL.

The genes are TRBV7-2 and TRBJ2-7; 8 nucleotides match TRBD1. The CDR3 runs to 14 residues. Germline V CDR1 and CDR2: SGHTA, FQGNSA. V was clipped by 5 bases and J by 2 bases; unmatched bases: 5. The CDR3: CASSLDRVTYEQYF. In DNA form, the CDR3 reads TGTGCCAGCAGCCTGGACAGGGTCACCTACGAGCAGTACTTC.

J is TRBJ2-6 and V is TRBV2; D possibly corresponds to TRBD1 (6 bases). The length of the CDR3 is 16 residues. Trimming took 8 bases from V and 1 from J, leaving 15 bases between them. Germline CDR1 reads SNHLY; CDR2 reads FYNNEI. CDR3 sequence: CASGIQGASGANVLTF. DNA of the CDR3: TGTGCCAGCGGAATACAGGGAGCTTCTGGGGCCAACGTCCTGACTTTC.

CDR3 in amino acids: CASSRGTSGRTDTQYF. The CDR3 DNA sequence: TGCGCCAGCTCGAGGGGGACTAGCGGTCGCACAGATACGCAGTATTTT. V gene TRBV10-1 combines with J gene TRBJ2-3; 11 nucleotides agree with TRBD2. The V gene's germline CDR1 is WNHNN and CDR2 SYGVQD (reference sequence). The CDR3 is made up of 16 amino acids. The J segment lost 1 base and the V segment lost 8 bases, leaving 8 bases of the junction unmatched.

Turning to this clone: The sample contains more than one DNA sequence encoding this CDR3. This chain connects TRBV7-9 to TRBJ2-7; D could derive from TRBD1 or TRBD2 (5 bases each). V dropped 1 base and J dropped 4 bases, with 11 bases sitting between them. Germline V gene data show CDR1 as SEHNR and CDR2 as FQNEAQ (reference sequence). This CDR3 region has 14 residues. The CDR3 protein is CASSLGGATYEQYF. The DNA of the CDR3 is TGTGCCAGCAGCTTAGGAGGGGCCACTTACGAGCAGTACTTC.

The chain recombines TRBV15 with TRBJ2-2; 7 bases are a match to TRBD1. V trimming: 4 bases; J trimming: 4 bases; junction bases outside the gene matches: 3. The CDR3 has 14 amino acids. Per the germline V gene, CDR1 is LNHNV and CDR2 is YYDKDF (reference sequence). In DNA form, the CDR3 reads TGTGCCACCAGCACCACAGGGGCCACCGGGGAGCTGTTTTTT. Translation: CATSTTGATGELFF.

The rearrangement joins TRBV7-2 to TRBJ1-5; no clear D gene. V lost 7 bases to trimming and J lost 0 bases, with 10 bases between them. CDR3 length: 14 residues. The germline CDR1 and CDR2 sequences are SGHTA and FQGNSA. The CDR3 reads CASKGFDSNQPQHF. In DNA form, the CDR3 reads TGTGCCAGCAAGGGATTCGATAGCAATCAGCCCCAGCATTTT.

This chain uses TRBV6-5 with TRBJ1-5; D is undetermined. Germline values: CDR1 MNHEY, CDR2 SVGAGI. There are 14 residues in the CDR3. Trimming removed 2 bases at V and 2 bases at J, with 7 bases between. CDR3 coding DNA: TGTGCCAGCAGTTACGGGCACGGCAATCAGCCCCAGCATTTT. It specifies CASSYGHGNQPQHF.

As regards this clone: The CDR3 end shows no conserved phenylalanine or tryptophan, and so a read error is likely. The V call is TRBV19, the J call TRBJ1-2; D is perhaps TRBD1 (5 bases). Deletions cut 0 bases from V and 4 bases from J, with 9 bases between. In germline, CDR1 is LNHDA, CDR2 SQIVND (reference sequence). The CDR3 consists of 14 residues. CDR3 DNA sequence: TGTGCCAGTAGTATAGACAGGGAGAGCTATGGCTACACCCTC. This codes for CASSIDRESYGYTL.

This clone was recorded only once. The chain joins TRBV7-9 to TRBJ1-5; possibly TRBD1 for D (5 bases). Germline-derived CDR1 and CDR2 are SEHNR and FQNEAQ (reference sequence). The CDR3 extends over 15 amino acids. V was cut by 5 bases and J by 2 bases, with 13 bases left in between. The CDR3 DNA sequence: TGTGCCAGCAGCCCCGGGGGATTTGGCAATCAGCCCCAGCATTTT. This codes for CASSPGGFGNQPQHF.

The chain couples TRBV27 to TRBJ2-1; D gene ambiguous. The CDR3 has 14 amino acids. Trimming shortened V by 0 bases and J by 6 bases, and 9 bases separated the two germline ends. In germline, CDR1 is MNHEY, CDR2 SMNVEV (reference sequence). The CDR3 is CASSLSRVGNEQFF. The CDR3 region has the DNA TGTGCCAGCAGTTTATCAAGGGTTGGCAATGAGCAGTTCTTC.

The chain uses TRBV29-1 and TRBJ2-7, with 7 positions matching TRBD2. In germline, CDR1 is SQVTM, CDR2 ANQGSEA. CDR3 length: 13 amino acids. J lost 1 base, V lost 4 bases, and 4 bases had no gene match. The CDR3 coding sequence is TGCAGCGTTGGCGCTAGCGGTTCCTACGAGCAGTACTTC. This codes for CSVGASGSYEQYF.

In this sample, this clone turned up once. The V and J genes are TRBV5-4 and TRBJ2-5; D unresolved. The CDR3 runs to 12 residues. CDR1 is SGHNT and CDR2 is YYREEE in the germline V gene (reference sequence). Deletions cut 1 base from V and 4 bases from J, with 5 bases between. The CDR3 region is CASSLPRETQYF. The CDR3 region has the DNA TGTGCCAGCAGCTTGCCCAGAGAGACCCAGTACTTC.

The V call is TRBV4-1, the J call TRBJ1-2; 8 bases match TRBD1. The CDR3 loop spans 16 amino acids. Germline CDR1 is MGHRA and CDR2 is YSYEKL. After removal of 3 bases from V and 2 bases from J, the junction contained 8 bases not matched to a gene. The CDR3 loop reads CASSQQGARGNYGYTF. The CDR3 bases are TGCGCCAGCAGCCAGCAGGGGGCGAGGGGGAACTATGGCTACACCTTC.

This clone has just a few counts. Other DNA sequences from this sample encode an identical CDR3 as well. This sequence joins TRBV11-3 and TRBJ2-7; possible D gene TRBD1, 5 bases. The V end was cut by 1 base, the J end by 3 bases, with 7 bases between. The germline V gene encodes CDR1 SGHNT and CDR2 YENEEA. This CDR3 has 13 residues. The chain's CDR3 is CASSLARDYEQYF. CDR3 bases: TGTGCCAGCAGCTTAGCCAGGGACTACGAGCAGTACTTC. Supplemented by reference TRBV11-3 and TRBJ2-7, the full variable domain reads EAGVVQSPRYKIIEKKQPVAFWCNPISGHNTLYWYLQNLGQGPELLIRYENEEAVDDSQLPKDRFSAERLKGVDSTLKIQPAELGDSAVYLCASSLARDYEQYFGPGTRLTVT.

The rearrangement links TRBV6-5 to TRBJ2-5; unclear D gene. This CDR3 has 13 amino acids. V was pared by 6 bases and J by 2 bases, with 10 bases between. Germline CDR1 MNHEY, CDR2 SVGAGI. The CDR3 protein is CASRLGSQETQYF. CDR3 nucleotide sequence: TGTGCCAGCAGACTCGGATCTCAAGAGACCCAGTACTTC.

V and J are TRBV9 and TRBJ1-2, with 9 nucleotides matching TRBD1. J lost 7 bases, V lost 4 bases, and 8 bases had no gene match. The CDR3 contains 14 residues. Germline CDR1 reads SGDLS; CDR2 reads YYNGEE. This CDR3 reads CASSLRQGVGGYTF. DNA of the CDR3: TGTGCCAGCAGCCTCCGACAGGGGGTGGGTGGCTACACCTTC.

The chain combines TRBV29-1 with TRBJ1-1, with D hard to call. CDR1 and CDR2 (germline): SQVTM, ANQGSEA. The CDR3 is 13 residues long. V gave up 4 bases and J gave up 2 bases, with 11 bases separating them. CDR3 sequence reads: CSVAWEPNTEAFF. DNA for the CDR3: TGCAGCGTTGCGTGGGAACCCAACACTGAAGCTTTCTTT.

The J gene is TRBJ1-2, the V gene TRBV7-8, with TRBD1 matching 7 bases. Trimming took 3 bases from V and 2 from J; bases not matched to a gene: 9. The germline gives CDR1 SGHVS, CDR2 FQNEAQ. This CDR3 has 16 residues. This CDR3 is CASSFAHSGQNYGYTF. The CDR3 DNA reads as TGTGCCAGCAGCTTTGCCCATTCGGGACAGAACTATGGCTACACCTTC.